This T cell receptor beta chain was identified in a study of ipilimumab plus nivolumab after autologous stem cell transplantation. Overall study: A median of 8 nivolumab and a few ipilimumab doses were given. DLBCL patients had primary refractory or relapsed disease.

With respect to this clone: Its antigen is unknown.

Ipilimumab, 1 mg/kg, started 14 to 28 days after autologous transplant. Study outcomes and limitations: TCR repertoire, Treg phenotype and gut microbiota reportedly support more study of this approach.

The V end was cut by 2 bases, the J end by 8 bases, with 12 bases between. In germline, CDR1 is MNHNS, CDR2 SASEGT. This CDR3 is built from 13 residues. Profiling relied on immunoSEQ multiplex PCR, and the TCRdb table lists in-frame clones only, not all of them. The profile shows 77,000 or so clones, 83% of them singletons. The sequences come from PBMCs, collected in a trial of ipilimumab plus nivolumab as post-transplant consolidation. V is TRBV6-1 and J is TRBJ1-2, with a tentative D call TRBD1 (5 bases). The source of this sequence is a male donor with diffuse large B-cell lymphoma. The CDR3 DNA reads TGTGCCAGCAGTGAACTTTCGGACACCGGCTACACCTTC. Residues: CASSELSDTGYTF.